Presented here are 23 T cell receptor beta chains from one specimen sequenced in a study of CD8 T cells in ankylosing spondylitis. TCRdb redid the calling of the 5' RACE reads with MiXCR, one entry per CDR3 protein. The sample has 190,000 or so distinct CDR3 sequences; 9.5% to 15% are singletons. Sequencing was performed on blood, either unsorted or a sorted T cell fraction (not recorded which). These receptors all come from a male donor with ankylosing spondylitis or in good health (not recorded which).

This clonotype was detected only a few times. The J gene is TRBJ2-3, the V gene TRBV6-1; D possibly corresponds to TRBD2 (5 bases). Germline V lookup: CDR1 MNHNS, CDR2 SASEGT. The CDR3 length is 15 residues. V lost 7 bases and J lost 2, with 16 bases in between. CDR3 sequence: CASNRPGSTTDTQYF. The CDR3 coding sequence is TGTGCCAGCAACCGACCGGGGTCGACCACAGATACGCAGTATTTT.

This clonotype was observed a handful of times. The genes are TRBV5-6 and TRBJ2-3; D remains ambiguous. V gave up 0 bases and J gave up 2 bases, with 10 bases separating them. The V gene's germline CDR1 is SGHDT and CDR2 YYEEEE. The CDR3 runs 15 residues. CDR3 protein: CASSLEGGLTDTQYF. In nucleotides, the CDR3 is TGTGCCAGCAGCTTGGAGGGCGGCCTCACAGATACGCAGTATTTT.

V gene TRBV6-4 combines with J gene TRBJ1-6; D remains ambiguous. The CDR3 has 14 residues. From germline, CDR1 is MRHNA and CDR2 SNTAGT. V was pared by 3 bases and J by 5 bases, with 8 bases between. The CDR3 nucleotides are TGTGCCAGCAGTGAATCTCGGGATAATTCACCCCTCCACTTT. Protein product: CASSESRDNSPLHF.

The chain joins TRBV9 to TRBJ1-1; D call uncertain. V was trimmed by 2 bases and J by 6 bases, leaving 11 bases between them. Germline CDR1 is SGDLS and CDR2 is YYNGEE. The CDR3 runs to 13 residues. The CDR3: CASSVEGSPEAFF. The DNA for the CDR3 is TGTGCCAGCAGCGTCGAGGGAAGCCCTGAAGCTTTCTTT.

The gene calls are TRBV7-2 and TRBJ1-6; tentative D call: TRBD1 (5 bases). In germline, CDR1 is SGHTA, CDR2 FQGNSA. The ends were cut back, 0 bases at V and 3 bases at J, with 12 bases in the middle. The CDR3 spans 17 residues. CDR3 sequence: CASSLATPGIYNSPLHF. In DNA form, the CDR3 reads TGTGCCAGCAGCTTAGCAACCCCAGGGATCTATAATTCACCCCTCCACTTT.

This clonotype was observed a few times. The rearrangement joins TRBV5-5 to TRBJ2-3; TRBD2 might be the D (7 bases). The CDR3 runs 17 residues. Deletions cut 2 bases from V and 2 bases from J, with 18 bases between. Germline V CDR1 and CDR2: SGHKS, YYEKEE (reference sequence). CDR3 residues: CASSFPWGGPDTDTQYF. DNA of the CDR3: TGTGCCAGCAGCTTCCCATGGGGGGGGCCGGACACAGATACGCAGTATTTT.

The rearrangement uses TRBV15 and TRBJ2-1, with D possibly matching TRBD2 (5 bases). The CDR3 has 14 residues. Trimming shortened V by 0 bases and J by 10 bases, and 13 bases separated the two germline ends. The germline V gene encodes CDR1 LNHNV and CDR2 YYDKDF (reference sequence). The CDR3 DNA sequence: TGTGCCACCAGCAGAGATTTCGAGTCGGGGGAGCAGTTCTTC. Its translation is CATSRDFESGEQFF.

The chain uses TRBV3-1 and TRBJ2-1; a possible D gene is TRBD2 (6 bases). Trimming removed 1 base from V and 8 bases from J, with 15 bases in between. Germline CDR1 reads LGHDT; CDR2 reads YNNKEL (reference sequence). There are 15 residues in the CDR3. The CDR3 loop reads CASSQGTSRPDEQFF. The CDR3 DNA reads TGTGCCAGCAGCCAAGGTACTAGCCGCCCCGATGAGCAGTTCTTC.

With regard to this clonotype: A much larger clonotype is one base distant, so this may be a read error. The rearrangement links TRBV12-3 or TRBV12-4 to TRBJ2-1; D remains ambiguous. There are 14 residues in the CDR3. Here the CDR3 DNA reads TGTGCCAGAAGTTTGGCCTCGACCTACAATGAGCAGTTCTTC. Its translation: CARSLASTYNEQFF.

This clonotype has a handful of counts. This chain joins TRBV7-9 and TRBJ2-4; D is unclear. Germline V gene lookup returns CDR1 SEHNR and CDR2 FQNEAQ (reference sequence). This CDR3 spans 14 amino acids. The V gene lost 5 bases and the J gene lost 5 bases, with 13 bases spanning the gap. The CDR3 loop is CASSPRTAENIQYF. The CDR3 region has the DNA TGTGCCAGCAGCCCCAGGACCGCTGAAAACATTCAGTACTTC. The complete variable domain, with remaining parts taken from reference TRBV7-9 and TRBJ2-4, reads DTGVSQNPRHKITKRGQNVTFRCDPISEHNRLYWYRQTLGQGPEFLTYFQNEAQLEKSRLLSDRFSAERPKGSFSTLEIQRTEQGDSAMYLCASSPRTAENIQYFGAGTRLSVL.

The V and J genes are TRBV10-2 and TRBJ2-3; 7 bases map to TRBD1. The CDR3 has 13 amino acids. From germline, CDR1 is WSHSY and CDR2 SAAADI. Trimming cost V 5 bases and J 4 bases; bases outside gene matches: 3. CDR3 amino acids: CASSMTGPDTQYF. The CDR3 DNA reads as TGCGCCAGCAGTATGACAGGGCCAGATACGCAGTATTTT.

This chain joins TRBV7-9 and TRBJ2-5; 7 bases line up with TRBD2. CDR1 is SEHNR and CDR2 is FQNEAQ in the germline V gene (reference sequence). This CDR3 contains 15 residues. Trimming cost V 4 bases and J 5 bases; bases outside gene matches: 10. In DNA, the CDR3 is TGTGCCAGCAGCTCGATGACTAGCCCCTCCGAGACCCAGTACTTC. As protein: CASSSMTSPSETQYF.

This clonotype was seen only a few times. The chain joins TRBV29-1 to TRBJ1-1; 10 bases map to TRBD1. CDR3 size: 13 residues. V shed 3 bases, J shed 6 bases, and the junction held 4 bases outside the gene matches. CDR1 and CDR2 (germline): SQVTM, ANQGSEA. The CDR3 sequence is CSVDDRGLAEAFF. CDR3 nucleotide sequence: TGCAGCGTTGACGACAGGGGGCTCGCTGAAGCTTTCTTT.

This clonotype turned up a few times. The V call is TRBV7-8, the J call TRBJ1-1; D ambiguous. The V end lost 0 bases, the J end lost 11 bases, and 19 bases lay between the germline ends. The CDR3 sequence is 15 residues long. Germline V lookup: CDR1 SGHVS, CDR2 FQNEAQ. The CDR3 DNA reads TGTGCCAGCAGCTTAGCCCCTTGGGAGGGAGTATGGGCTTTCTTT. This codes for CASSLAPWEGVWAFF.

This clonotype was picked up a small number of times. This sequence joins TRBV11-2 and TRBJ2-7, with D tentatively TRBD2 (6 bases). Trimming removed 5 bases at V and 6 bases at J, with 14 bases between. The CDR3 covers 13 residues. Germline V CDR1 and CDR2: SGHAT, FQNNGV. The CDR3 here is CASSLITGVEQYF. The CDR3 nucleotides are TGTGCCAGCAGCCTGATCACGGGAGTCGAGCAGTACTTC. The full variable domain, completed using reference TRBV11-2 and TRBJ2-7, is EAGVAQSPRYKIIEKRQSVAFWCNPISGHATLYWYQQILGQGPKLLIQFQNNGVVDDSQLPKDRFSAERLKGVDSTLKIQPAKLEDSAVYLCASSLITGVEQYFGPGTRLTVT.

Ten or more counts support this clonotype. The CDR3 nucleotides are TGTGCCAGCAGTTTGGGAGGGTTGGATAATTCACCCCTCCACTTT. It encodes CASSLGGLDNSPLHF. This chain joins TRBV12-3 or TRBV12-4 and TRBJ1-6; D uncertain. Trimming removed 3 bases from V and 5 bases from J, with 11 bases in between. This CDR3 comprises 15 residues.

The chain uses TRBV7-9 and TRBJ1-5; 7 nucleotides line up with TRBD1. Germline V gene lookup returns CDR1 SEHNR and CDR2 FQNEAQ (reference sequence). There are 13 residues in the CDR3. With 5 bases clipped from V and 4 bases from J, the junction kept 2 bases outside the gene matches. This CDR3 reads CASSRDSNQPQHF. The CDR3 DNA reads TGTGCCAGCAGCAGGGACAGTAATCAGCCCCAGCATTTT.

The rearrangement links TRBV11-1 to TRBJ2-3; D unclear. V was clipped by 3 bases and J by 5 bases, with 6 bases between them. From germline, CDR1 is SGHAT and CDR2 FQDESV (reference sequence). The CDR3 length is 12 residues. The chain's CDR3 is CASSLNGDTQYF. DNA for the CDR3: TGTGCCAGCAGCTTGAATGGAGATACGCAGTATTTT.

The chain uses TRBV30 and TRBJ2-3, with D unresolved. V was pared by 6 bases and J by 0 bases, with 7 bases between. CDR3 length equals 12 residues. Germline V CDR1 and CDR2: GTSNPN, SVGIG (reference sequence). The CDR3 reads CACDGSTDTQYF. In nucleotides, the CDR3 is TGTGCCTGCGACGGGAGCACAGATACGCAGTATTTT.

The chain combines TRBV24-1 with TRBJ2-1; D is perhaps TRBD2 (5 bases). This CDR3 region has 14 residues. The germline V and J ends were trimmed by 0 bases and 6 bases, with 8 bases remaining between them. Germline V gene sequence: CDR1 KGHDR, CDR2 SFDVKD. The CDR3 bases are TGTGCCACCAGTGATTTGGGGGAGAGCAATGAGCAGTTCTTC. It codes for CATSDLGESNEQFF.

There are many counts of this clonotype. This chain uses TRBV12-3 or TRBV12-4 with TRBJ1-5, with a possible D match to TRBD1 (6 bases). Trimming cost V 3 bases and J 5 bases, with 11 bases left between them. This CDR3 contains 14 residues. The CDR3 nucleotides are TGTGCCAGCAGTTTGGGGGGGCGCCATCAGCCCCAGCATTTT. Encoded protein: CASSLGGRHQPQHF.

DNA of the CDR3: TGTGCCAGCAGCCGAGACAGGGTCTCGGGCTCCTACGAGCAGTACTTC. It specifies CASSRDRVSGSYEQYF. The genes are TRBV11-2 and TRBJ2-7; 7 bases fit TRBD1. Germline V gene data show CDR1 as SGHAT and CDR2 as FQNNGV. The CDR3 extends over 16 amino acids. Germline trimming cut 5 bases from V and 0 bases from J; bases unmatched to any gene: 10.

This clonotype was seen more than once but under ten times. The CDR3 coding sequence is TGTGCCTCTCCTACCCCGGGACCGGGGTCGCATACGCAGTATTTT. This sequence encodes CASPTPGPGSHTQYF. The V and J genes are TRBV24-1 and TRBJ2-3; tentatively, D is TRBD1 or TRBD2 (5 bases each). Germline CDR1 and CDR2: KGHDR and SFDVKD. V lost 12 bases, J lost 7 bases, and 25 bases lay in between. The CDR3 consists of 15 residues.